This TCR beta chain appears in the sequencing data of a study of CD8+ T cells in alopecia areata (dated by TCRdb to 2017 to 2018). About the study as a whole: To study T cell clonal expansion in alopecia areata, the researchers applied high-throughput TCRbeta sequencing to both the C3H/HeJ mouse model and human patients. Clonality in the scalp was compared among normal scalp (n=4), patchy alopecia areata scalp (n=8), and alopecia totalis/universalis scalp (n=8). RNA was extracted with the PAXgene miRNA kit for fixed scalp, the miRNeasy kit for PBMCs, and the RNeasy kit for mouse skin. In humans, TCRbeta sequencing was performed on scalp tissue and on sorted CD4+ and CD8+ peripheral blood T cells from healthy controls and from patients with patchy or totalis/universalis alopecia areata. TCRbeta CDR3 regions were amplified by immunoSEQ multiplex PCR with 35 Vbeta forward and 13 Jbeta reverse primers. General findings and caveats noted by the study authors: Higher clonality and more expanded CD8+ clones were observed in lesional scalp than in normal scalp, particularly in alopecia totalis/universalis, a finding suggestive of antigenic drive. Compared with mice, TCR sequences shared between patients were less clear, possibly partly because of HLA diversity across the patient population. Resident alphabeta T cells in normal human skin are also sequenced, complicating scalp TCR repertoire analysis, unlike mouse skin dominated by gammadelta T cells.

Worth noting for this clone: Its binding antigen is unknown. Base qualities were left out, and no much larger clone turns up one base away.

The library was prepared using the immunoSEQ multiplex PCR assay. To provide template for TCR sequencing, every sample had RNA extracted and reverse transcribed into cDNA. SuperScript III was used to make first-strand cDNA, primed with a 2:1 mix of oligo-dT and random hexamers. A synthetic immune receptor repertoire was used to assess amplification bias, and residual bias was removed computationally. Turning to the authors' computational methods: Raw reads were preprocessed to remove errors, and CDR3 was defined by IMGT conventions from the conserved cysteine to phenylalanine. Clonality was calculated as 1 minus Shannon entropy normalized by log2 of the number of productive unique TCRs. Scalp TCRbeta sequences were cross-referenced with sorted blood CD4 and CD8 repertoires so that the CD4 or CD8 identity of scalp clones could be inferred. TCRdb limited this immuneACCESS table to in-frame rearrangements with V and J called. A share of clones is missing; checked studies link under half to unresolved V genes, and the rest is unexplained. V and J calls and clone size are copied from that table; D and trimming were computed from the DNA. A total of around 8,400 clones appear in this sample, 60% to 85% of them only once. The ten most abundant clones make up 2.7% of the sample.

For several biomarker-study patients, CD4+ cells were further sorted into CD25+CD127- cells. Peripheral blood and lesional scalp punch biopsies were obtained from patients with alopecia areata. PBMCs were isolated by density centrifugation and stained for CD3, CD4 and CD8, after which CD4+ and CD8+ T cells were sorted on a FACSAria. Untreated alopecia areata patients were recruited as part of a multicenter biomarker study. From a lookup of the germline V gene, CDR1 and CDR2 are LGHNA and YSLEER. There are 15 amino acids in the CDR3, from cysteine to phenylalanine inclusive. Only the CDR3 DNA stays, 45 bases, in frame from base 1. The trim is 0 bases for V and 0 bases for J, with a gap of 8 bases between the germline ends.

Sequencing input: CD4+ Tregs sorted from blood. The V and J segments used are TRBV4-3 and TRBJ1-1; no D gene can be assigned with confidence. The sequence came from a human donor with alopecia areata. The CDR3 protein is CASSQDLRVNTEAFF. The base sequence is TGCGCCAGCAGCCAAGATTTGCGAGTGAACACTGAAGCTTTCTTT.